This TCR beta chain is drawn from a study of blood T cells in healthy people across ages. Healthy Caucasians from Russia aged 6 to 90 served as donors. Overall study findings and caveats: Diversity was higher, and naive CD4+ cells more numerous, in long-lived donors than in aged donors. Roughly linear declines in TCR beta diversity per million T cells occurred with age.

With a J-beta primer mix and a sample-barcoded 5' primer, a second PCR ran roughly 7 to 11 cycles. TCRdb re-derived calls from the 5' RACE reads in MiXCR, one entry per CDR3 protein. Of 750,000 to 950,000 distinct CDR3 sequences listed, 25% to 35% were seen once; the top ten hold more than 8.5%. As to this clonotype: Antigen specificity is unknown.

This sample was shared with a second study, whose subject was T cells of mothers and their children. This second report adds: cDNA was synthesized from all extracted RNA at around 1.5 ug per reaction.

Sequenced: blood. The source is a woman aged 40 to 50 in good health.

Written as DNA, the CDR3 is TGCGCCAGCAGCTTGGCTTTGGGACTTTCTAAGGACGAGCAGTACTTC. Translating gives CASSLALGLSKDEQYF. The J gene is TRBJ2-7, the V gene TRBV5-1; D is possibly TRBD2 (6 bases). The V gene's germline CDR1 is SGHRS and CDR2 YFSETQ. V was pared by 0 bases and J by 5 bases, with 18 bases between. CDR3 length: 16 residues.